The 26 T cell receptor beta chains presented below share a single source sample, sequenced in a study of blood T cell repertoires in COVID-19. The protocol was immunoSEQ multiplex PCR, while the TCRdb copy is restricted to in-frame clones and leaves out a portion. The sample consists of over 200,000 clones, 81% of them appearing once. Specimen: peripheral blood. The receptors here all came from a woman over 75 with acute or convalescent COVID-19.

The V call is TRBV4-1, the J call TRBJ2-7; D gene ambiguous. The length of the CDR3 is 14 residues. V was trimmed by 1 base and J by 3 bases, leaving 10 bases between them. Germline V CDR1 and CDR2: MGHRA, YSYEKL. CDR3 sequence: CASSQGLNLYEQYF. DNA for the CDR3: TGCGCCAGCAGCCAAGGTCTAAACCTCTACGAGCAGTACTTC.

V usage is TRBV10-1 and J usage is TRBJ1-1, with 7 positions matching TRBD1. Germline V CDR1 and CDR2: WNHNN, SYGVQD (reference sequence). The CDR3 length is 15 residues. V lost 3 bases to trimming and J lost 3 bases; unmatched junction nucleotides: 7. CDR3 in DNA: TGCGCCAGCAGTGACACCGACAGGGTCGACACTGAAGCTTTCTTT. Its protein product is CASSDTDRVDTEAFF.

This clone was counted at least ten times. This CDR3 is also generated by other DNA sequences in the sample. This chain connects TRBV6-5 to TRBJ1-4; D unresolved. CDR1 is MNHEY, CDR2 SVGAGI, per germline. CDR3 length equals 14 residues. V dropped 2 bases and J dropped 4 bases, with 8 bases sitting between them. CDR3 in amino acids: CASSYGQFNEKLFF. The CDR3 DNA sequence: TGTGCCAGCAGTTACGGCCAGTTTAATGAAAAACTGTTTTTT.

This chain connects TRBV5-1 to TRBJ1-6, with a weak D call TRBD1 (6 bases). The CDR3 extends over 15 amino acids. From germline, CDR1 is SGHRS and CDR2 YFSETQ. The V gene lost 0 bases and the J gene lost 7 bases, with 11 bases spanning the gap. The CDR3 spells CASSLGGGVNSPLHF. As DNA, the CDR3 is TGCGCCAGCAGCTTGGGAGGGGGAGTCAATTCACCCCTCCACTTT. Full variable domain (rest looked up from reference TRBV5-1 and TRBJ1-6): KAGVTQTPRYLIKTRGQQVTLSCSPISGHRSVSWYQQTPGQGLQFLFEYFSETQRNKGNFPGRFSGRQFSNSRSEMNVSTLELGDSALYLCASSLGGGVNSPLHFGNGTRLTVT.

The chain couples TRBV7-2 to TRBJ2-3; 14 nucleotides line up with TRBD2. The CDR3 loop spans 17 amino acids. With V trimmed by 1 base and J by 2 bases, 2 bases remained unmatched. Germline V gene sequence: CDR1 SGHTA, CDR2 FQGNSA. CDR3 sequence (DNA): TGTGCCAGCAGCTTAGGACTAGCGGGGGGGTTCACAGATACGCAGTATTTT. Protein product: CASSLGLAGGFTDTQYF. Using reference TRBV7-2 and TRBJ2-3 for the parts outside the CDR3, the full variable domain is GAGVSQSPSNKVTEKGKDVELRCDPISGHTALYWYRQSLGQGLEFLIYFQGNSAPDKSGLPSDRFSAERTGGSVSTLTIQRTQQEDSAVYLCASSLGLAGGFTDTQYFGPGTRLTVL.

The J gene is TRBJ1-1, the V gene TRBV7-7; D unclear. V lost 1 base and J lost 1, with 4 bases in between. CDR1 SSHAT and CDR2 FNYEAQ come from the germline V gene (reference sequence). The CDR3 is 13 residues long. The CDR3 nucleotides are TGTGCCAGCAGCTTAGAACAGAACACTGAAGCTTTCTTT. Translation: CASSLEQNTEAFF.

CDR3 region: CASGTAGGTGELFF. The CDR3 DNA reads TGTGCTAGTGGAACGGCGGGGGGCACCGGGGAGCTGTTTTTT. The V call is TRBV12-5, the J call TRBJ2-2; 8 positions match TRBD2. CDR3 length: 14 amino acids. The germline CDR1 and CDR2 sequences are LGHNT and FRNRAP. V was pared by 6 bases and J by 4 bases, with 4 bases of the junction left unmatched.

The rearrangement links TRBV5-1 to TRBJ1-3, with 7 nucleotides matching TRBD1. Germline V gene sequence: CDR1 SGHRS, CDR2 YFSETQ. The CDR3 loop spans 15 amino acids. Trimming cost V 0 bases and J 3 bases; bases outside gene matches: 3. The CDR3 DNA is TGCGCCAGCAGCTTGGGACAGGGAGGTGGAAACACCATATATTTT. Protein product: CASSLGQGGGNTIYF. The variable domain in full, completed from reference TRBV5-1 and TRBJ1-3, reads KAGVTQTPRYLIKTRGQQVTLSCSPISGHRSVSWYQQTPGQGLQFLFEYFSETQRNKGNFPGRFSGRQFSNSRSEMNVSTLELGDSALYLCASSLGQGGGNTIYFGEGSWLTVV.

The chain joins TRBV2 to TRBJ1-6; TRBD1 aligns across 9 bases. The CDR3 contains 19 residues. The trim removed 0 bases at V and 9 bases at J, leaving 15 bases unmatched. Germline loops: CDR1 SNHLY, CDR2 FYNNEI. CDR3 DNA: TGTGCCAGCAGTGAAGCGGGGCAAGTGGGACAGGGTAATAGTTCACCCCTCCACTTT. Amino acids: CASSEAGQVGQGNSSPLHF.

The chain uses TRBV11-3 and TRBJ1-1, with 8 bases that match TRBD1. The junction had 7 bases not matched to a gene; V was cut back by 1 base and J by 6 bases. From germline, CDR1 is SGHNT and CDR2 YENEEA. The length of the CDR3 is 15 residues. The CDR3 loop is CASSLGGQGISEAFF. Here the CDR3 DNA reads TGTGCCAGCAGCTTAGGAGGACAGGGTATCTCTGAAGCTTTCTTT.

The chain has TRBV12-5 and TRBJ2-1; 10 nucleotides align to TRBD1. CDR1 is LGHNT, CDR2 FRNRAP, per germline. The trim removed 6 bases at V and 2 bases at J, leaving 4 bases unmatched. The CDR3 runs 15 residues. CDR3 loop: CASGHGTGAYNEQFF. The CDR3 DNA sequence: TGTGCTAGTGGCCATGGGACAGGGGCCTACAATGAGCAGTTCTTC.

The chain has TRBV29-1 and TRBJ2-5; D possibly corresponds to TRBD2 (5 bases). V was pared by 7 bases and J by 2 bases, with 17 bases between. CDR3 length: 14 residues. Germline CDR1 reads SQVTM; CDR2 reads ANQGSEA. CDR3 amino acids: CSAHPGILQETQYF. The DNA for the CDR3 is TGCAGCGCACACCCCGGGATACTACAAGAGACCCAGTACTTC.

This chain links TRBV5-4 with TRBJ2-5; the match to TRBD2 covers 7 bases. The CDR3 is 17 amino acids. Germline CDR1 and CDR2: SGHNT and YYREEE (reference sequence). Trimming cost V 5 bases and J 0 bases; bases outside gene matches: 13. The CDR3 loop reads CASRDEVLAAYQETQYF. The CDR3 DNA follows: TGTGCCAGCAGAGACGAGGTTCTAGCGGCGTACCAAGAGACCCAGTACTTC.

V and J are TRBV19 and TRBJ2-1, with no clear D. Trimming removed 1 base from V and 11 bases from J, with 9 bases in between. CDR3 size: 12 residues. The germline V gene encodes CDR1 LNHDA and CDR2 SQIVND (reference sequence). This chain's CDR3 is CASSIVASQQFF. The DNA of the CDR3 is TGTGCCAGTAGTATAGTAGCCAGCCAGCAGTTCTTC. The complete variable domain, with remaining parts taken from reference TRBV19 and TRBJ2-1, reads DGGITQSPKYLFRKEGQNVTLSCEQNLNHDAMYWYRQDPGQGLRLIYYSQIVNDFQKGDIAEGYSVSREKKESFPLTVTSAQKNPTAFYLCASSIVASQQFFGPGTRLTVL.

V gene TRBV9 combines with J gene TRBJ2-1; D not certain. The CDR3 is 16 amino acids. Germline V lookup: CDR1 SGDLS, CDR2 YYNGEE. V shed 0 bases and J shed 0 bases, with 10 bases lying between them. CDR3 in DNA: TGTGCCAGCAGCGTAGGTTCGGGTAACTCCTACAATGAGCAGTTCTTC. This gives the protein CASSVGSGNSYNEQFF.

V gene TRBV18 combines with J gene TRBJ1-3; 9 nucleotides line up with TRBD1. The CDR3 loop spans 16 amino acids. Germline loops: CDR1 KGHSH, CDR2 LQKENI. Trimming took 2 bases from V and 0 from J; bases not matched to a gene: 2. The CDR3: CASSPSDRGSGNTIYF. The CDR3 DNA reads as TGTGCCAGCTCACCATCGGACAGGGGCTCTGGAAACACCATATATTTT.

This clone was seen a few times. V is TRBV10-3 and J is TRBJ1-6; TRBD1 is a possible D gene (6 bases). Germline CDR1 reads ENHRY; CDR2 reads SYGVKD. The germline V and J ends were trimmed by 6 bases and 10 bases, with 16 bases remaining between them. The CDR3 totals 14 residues. The CDR3 is CAISGTLSSSPLHF. As DNA, the CDR3 is TGTGCCATCAGCGGGACATTGAGTTCCTCACCCCTCCACTTT.

The chain links TRBV15 to TRBJ2-7; a possible D gene is TRBD2 (5 bases). Germline V gene sequence: CDR1 LNHNV, CDR2 YYDKDF (reference sequence). The germline V and J ends were trimmed by 0 bases and 2 bases, with 14 bases remaining between them. This CDR3 spans 16 amino acids. CDR3 in DNA: TGTGCCACCAGCAGAGATGTCATGCGGGTTCCCTACGAGCAGTACTTC. Translated: CATSRDVMRVPYEQYF.

The chain links TRBV5-1 to TRBJ2-5; unclear D gene. There are 17 residues in the CDR3. V shed 0 bases and J shed 1 base, with 16 bases lying between them. Germline CDR1 SGHRS, CDR2 YFSETQ. CDR3 protein: CASSLAAVLVGQETQYF. CDR3 bases: TGCGCCAGCAGCTTGGCCGCAGTGCTGGTTGGCCAAGAGACCCAGTACTTC.

The V call is TRBV27, the J call TRBJ1-1; 8 bases line up with TRBD1. V lost 5 bases and J lost 6; bases outside the gene matches: 11. The length of the CDR3 is 15 residues. Germline values: CDR1 MNHEY, CDR2 SMNVEV (reference sequence). The CDR3 loop is CASSPRRQGIAEAFF. In DNA, the CDR3 is TGTGCCAGCAGTCCGCGGCGACAGGGGATCGCTGAAGCTTTCTTT.

CDR3 nucleotides: TGTGCCAGCAGTTTAGCGGGGGGCACAGATACGCAGTATTTT. Encoded protein: CASSLAGGTDTQYF. V is TRBV6-6 and J is TRBJ2-3; 9 nucleotides match TRBD2. CDR1 is MNHNY and CDR2 is SVGAGI in the germline V gene (reference sequence). The CDR3 extends over 14 amino acids. V was pared by 4 bases and J by 1 base, with 0 bases of the junction left unmatched.

This clone was recorded only once. The chain recombines TRBV5-1 with TRBJ1-4, with 7 bases that match TRBD1. The V gene end was trimmed by 5 bases and the J gene end by 4 bases; junction bases not matched to a gene: 8. Per the germline V gene, CDR1 is SGHRS and CDR2 is YFSETQ. The length of the CDR3 is 15 residues. The CDR3 sequence is CASRERTGGNEKLFF. CDR3 coding DNA: TGCGCCAGCAGGGAGCGGACAGGAGGTAATGAAAAACTGTTTTTT.

This chain joins TRBV5-4 and TRBJ2-5; possibly TRBD1 for D (6 bases). CDR1 and CDR2 (germline): SGHNT, YYREEE (reference sequence). The CDR3 runs 16 residues. V lost 4 bases, J lost 9 bases, and 25 bases lay in between. The CDR3 spells CASSGLDSSSYGAQYF. The CDR3 region has the DNA TGTGCCAGCAGCGGACTGGACAGTTCGTCTTATGGAGCCCAGTACTTC.

This chain links TRBV30 with TRBJ1-6; 7 bases are shared with TRBD1. This CDR3 comprises 13 residues. CDR1 is GTSNPN and CDR2 is SVGIG in the germline V gene (reference sequence). V lost 7 bases and J lost 3; bases outside the gene matches: 3. The CDR3 DNA is TGTGCCTTTCAGGGGGACTATAATTCACCCCTCCACTTT. The encoded protein is CAFQGDYNSPLHF.

The CDR3 nucleotides are TGCGCCAGCAGCTTGGTTCCGGGACAGGGGGCTGGAAACACCATATATTTT. Protein sequence: CASSLVPGQGAGNTIYF. This rearrangement joins TRBV5-1 to TRBJ1-3; 11 positions agree with TRBD1. J lost 2 bases, V lost 0 bases, and 4 bases had no gene match. This CDR3 is built from 17 residues. Germline V CDR1 and CDR2: SGHRS, YFSETQ.

The chain has TRBV6-5 and TRBJ2-3; 8 bases align to TRBD2. Per the germline V gene, CDR1 is MNHEY and CDR2 is SVGAGI. V dropped 8 bases and J dropped 3; count of bases not matched to a gene: 10. The CDR3 is 15 residues long. CDR3 loop: CASWKAAGGTDTQYF. In DNA form, the CDR3 reads TGTGCCAGCTGGAAGGCGGCGGGGGGAACAGATACGCAGTATTTT.